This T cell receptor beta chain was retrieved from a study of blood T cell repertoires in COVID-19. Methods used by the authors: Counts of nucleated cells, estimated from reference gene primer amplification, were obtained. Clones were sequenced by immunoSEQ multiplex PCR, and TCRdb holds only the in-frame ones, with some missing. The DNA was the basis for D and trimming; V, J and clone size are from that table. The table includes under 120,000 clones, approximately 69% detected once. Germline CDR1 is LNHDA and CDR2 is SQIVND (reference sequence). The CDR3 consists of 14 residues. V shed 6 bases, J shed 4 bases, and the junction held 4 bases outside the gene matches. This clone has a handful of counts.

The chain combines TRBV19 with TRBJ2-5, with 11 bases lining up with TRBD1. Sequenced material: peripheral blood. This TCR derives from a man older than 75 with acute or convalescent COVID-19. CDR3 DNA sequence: TGTGCCAGTAGACGGACAGGGGGCGGAGAGACCCAGTACTTC. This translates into CASRRTGGGETQYF.